Listed below are T cell receptor beta chains from one sample, sequenced in a study of blood T cell repertoires in COVID-19. Assay used: immunoSEQ multiplex PCR; TCRdb lists only in-frame clones, some missing. Of 45,000 to 55,000 clones listed, roughly 88% are singletons. The sample was peripheral blood. The receptor set was obtained from a human donor in a cohort sampled during active COVID-19. Each CDR3 is given with its conserved first and last residue. D genes are given only for firm matches. Where a row states a size, it is once, few, many or the class of an expanded clone; other rows omit it.

abundance,j_gene,v_gene,d_gene,CDR3aa,CDR3nt
-,TRBJ2-7,TRBV5-4,TRBD2,CASSREGGRENAYEQYF,TGTGCCAGCAGCCGGGAGGGTGGGCGAGAAAACGCCTACGAGCAGTACTTC
-,TRBJ2-1,TRBV5-1,TRBD2,CASTTSGSSYNEQFF,TGCGCCAGCACCACCAGCGGGAGCTCCTACAATGAGCAGTTCTTC
-,TRBJ2-3,TRBV10-3,-,CAISESSDTDTQYF,TGTGCCATCAGTGAGTCGAGCGACACAGATACGCAGTATTTT
-,TRBJ2-5,TRBV11-2,TRBD2,CASSPRSLAGGGETQYF,TGTGCCAGCAGCCCCAGAAGTTTAGCGGGAGGGGGAGAGACCCAGTACTTC
-,TRBJ1-2,TRBV5-1,TRBD1,CASSLGQGVYGYTF,TGCGCCAGCAGCTTGGGACAGGGTGTGTATGGCTACACCTTC
-,TRBJ2-2,TRBV3-1/TRBV3-2,-,CASSPGLGSVTGELFF,TGTGCCAGCAGCCCGGGGTTAGGAAGCGTCACCGGGGAGCTGTTTTTT
-,TRBJ1-5,TRBV28,-,CASSLESNQPQHF,TGTGCCAGCAGTTTAGAGAGCAATCAGCCCCAGCATTTT
-,TRBJ2-3,TRBV5-1,TRBD2,CASSRGLAGVSDTQYF,TGCGCCAGCAGCCGGGGGCTAGCGGGAGTCTCAGATACGCAGTATTTT
-,TRBJ2-1,TRBV5-1,-,CASSLNRVPNEQFF,TGCGCCAGCAGCTTAAACAGGGTACCCAATGAGCAGTTCTTC
medium-sized,TRBJ2-3,TRBV5-4,-,CASSQQGPDTQYF,TGTGCCAGCAGCCAACAGGGACCAGATACGCAGTATTTT
-,TRBJ1-4,TRBV4-1,-,CASSQRAGANEKLFF,TGCGCCAGCAGCCAAAGGGCCGGGGCTAATGAAAAACTGTTTTTT
-,TRBJ2-7,TRBV6-1,-,CASSERVVTYEQYF,TGTGCCAGCAGTGAACGGGTGGTTACCTACGAGCAGTACTTC
-,TRBJ1-2,TRBV18,TRBD1,CASSPSIRGTGDGYTF,TGTGCCAGCTCACCGAGCATTCGCGGGACAGGGGACGGCTACACCTTC
-,TRBJ1-3,TRBV6-1,-,CASSEGAFSGNTIYF,TGTGCCAGCAGTGAAGGAGCCTTCTCTGGAAACACCATATATTTT
-,TRBJ1-2,TRBV6-5,-,CASSVGDKGYTF,TGTGCCAGCAGCGTAGGGGACAAAGGCTACACCTTC
-,TRBJ1-4,TRBV2,TRBD1,CASGGDRATNEKLFF,TGTGCCAGCGGCGGGGACAGGGCAACTAATGAAAAACTGTTTTTT
once,TRBJ1-5,TRBV3-1/TRBV3-2,-,CASSYKSGGNQPQHF,TGTGCCAGCAGCTATAAGTCAGGTGGCAATCAGCCCCAGCATTTT
-,TRBJ1-1,TRBV5-4,-,CASSSSGLTEAFF,TGTGCCAGCAGCTCCTCAGGGTTGACTGAAGCTTTCTTT
-,TRBJ2-5,TRBV27,-,CASARWGAPMETQYF,TGTGCCAGCGCAAGGTGGGGAGCCCCCATGGAGACCCAGTACTTC
-,TRBJ2-7,TRBV10-1,TRBD2,CASSRLANLGEQYF,TGCGCCAGCAGCCGACTAGCGAACTTGGGGGAGCAGTACTTC
once,TRBJ1-2,TRBV7-9,-,CASRVTGGMNYGYTF,TGTGCCAGCAGGGTGACCGGAGGGATGAACTATGGCTACACCTTC
-,TRBJ1-5,TRBV30,-,CAWSAGKQPQHF,TGTGCCTGGAGCGCGGGGAAGCAGCCCCAGCATTTT
once,TRBJ1-5,TRBV7-2,-,CASSLAINSNQPQHF,TGTGCCAGCAGCTTAGCCATCAATAGCAATCAGCCCCAGCATTTT